Given below is one TCR beta chain in context. The antigen remains undetermined. The data were taken from a study of T cell responses to AZD1222 COVID-19 vaccine. The germline V and J ends were trimmed by 6 bases and 4 bases, with 14 bases remaining between them. Germline CDR1 reads SEHNR; CDR2 reads FQNEAQ (reference sequence). The CDR3 loop spans 14 amino acids. Second-dose timings of about 4 or about 12 weeks were pooled. Libraries were prepared by immunoSEQ multiplex PCR; TCRdb keeps only in-frame clonotypes and omits some of them. The repertoire holds approximately 110,000 clones, with about 85% as singletons. Whole-study results and caveats: Targeting of unmutated variant regions was reportedly seen in nearly half of spike-specific TCRs. Baseline seropositivity characterized only six AZD1222 recipients.

The receptor was derived from an adult who received the AZD1222 COVID-19 vaccine. The rearrangement uses TRBV7-9 and TRBJ2-3, with a tentative D call TRBD2 (5 bases). The sequencing here drew on peripheral blood, taken 28 days after the second AZD1222 dose. This chain's CDR3 is CASRKGGAPDTQYF. CDR3 sequence (DNA): TGTGCCAGCAGAAAAGGAGGAGCCCCAGATACGCAGTATTTT.